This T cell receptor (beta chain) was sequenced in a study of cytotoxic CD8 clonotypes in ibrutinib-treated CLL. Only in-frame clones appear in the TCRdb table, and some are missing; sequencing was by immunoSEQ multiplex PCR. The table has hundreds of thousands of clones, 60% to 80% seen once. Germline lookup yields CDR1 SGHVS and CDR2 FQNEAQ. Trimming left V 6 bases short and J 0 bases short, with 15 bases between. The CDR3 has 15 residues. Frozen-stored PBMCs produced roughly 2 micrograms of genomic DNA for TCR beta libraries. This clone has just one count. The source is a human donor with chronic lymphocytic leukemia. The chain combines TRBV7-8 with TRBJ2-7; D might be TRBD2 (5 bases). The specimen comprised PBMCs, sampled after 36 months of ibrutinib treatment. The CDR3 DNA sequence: TGTGCCAGCAGTAGCACACCGGGGAGCTCCTACGAGCAGTACTTC. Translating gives CASSSTPGSSYEQYF.